The clone carrying this TCR beta chain was counted between two and nine times. As yet, its antigen is unknown. The data derive from a study of cytomegalovirus exposure and HLA in healthy donors. Study-wide results and caveats: The study recorded over 150 TCR beta chains that were cytomegalovirus-associated.

60 Vbeta and 13 Jbeta primers were used in PCR. The data were produced by immunoSEQ multiplex PCR, yet TCRdb's version contains in-frame clones alone and is incomplete. The table lists around 94,000 clones, over 65% of them singletons, with roughly 3.9% in the top ten. Trimming at V came to 6 bases and at J to 9 bases, leaving 13 bases not matched to a gene. Germline V gene lookup returns CDR1 SNHLY and CDR2 FYNNEI. This CDR3 is 15 amino acids long. This sequence originates from a man aged 25-45 years in good health and CMV-seronegative. The sequenced material came from PBMCs. The rearrangement uses TRBV2 and TRBJ1-5; 8 nucleotides line up with TRBD1. Written as DNA, the CDR3 is TGTGCCAGCAGCGAGGGACAGGTGGGGAGGGGGCCCCAGCATTTT. It encodes CASSEGQVGRGPQHF.